The rows below give T cell receptor beta chains drawn from one sample of a study of CD8 T cells in ankylosing spondylitis. Via MiXCR, TCRdb re-called the 5' RACE reads, giving one row per CDR3 protein. The sample gives roughly 180,000 distinct CDR3 sequences, 11% of which show up once; just under 30% is in the top ten. The sequencing input was blood, either unsorted or a sorted T cell fraction (not recorded which). These receptors came from a male donor with ankylosing spondylitis or in good health (not recorded which). Each CDR3 is given with its conserved first and last residue. Each record gives: D gene, CDR3 length, clone size, V gene, J gene, CDR3 protein, CDR3 DNA. A D gene is named only where the DNA matches it firmly. Clone size, where shown, is once, few, many, or a class for clones that have expanded.

>-|16|many|TRBV5-1|TRBJ1-4
CASSLGGRPGREKLFF
TGCGCCAGCAGCTTGGGGGGGCGGCCGGGTCGAGAAAAACTGTTTTTT
>TRBD1|16|many|TRBV10-2|TRBJ1-6
CASRLIQGRYNSPLHF
TGCGCCAGCAGACTAATACAGGGGCGCTATAATTCACCCCTCCACTTT
>TRBD2|15|-|TRBV6-5|TRBJ2-2
CASSLLALNTGELFF
TGTGCCAGCAGTCTACTAGCGCTGAACACCGGGGAGCTGTTTTTT
>TRBD2|16|many|TRBV20-1|TRBJ2-3
CSANMAGGLRTDTQYF
TGCAGTGCTAATATGGCGGGAGGACTCCGCACAGATACGCAGTATTTT
>TRBD2|16|-|TRBV28|TRBJ2-3
CASSFLSGRRTDTQYF
TGTGCCAGCAGTTTCCTTAGCGGGAGGCGCACAGATACGCAGTATTTT
>TRBD2|15|many|TRBV12-3/TRBV12-4|TRBJ2-3
CASSRTRGGTDTQYF
TGTGCCAGCAGCCGCACACGGGGGGGCACAGATACGCAGTATTTT
>-|13|many|TRBV27|TRBJ2-5
CASSFDQRGIQYF
TGTGCCAGCAGTTTTGATCAGCGCGGAATACAGTACTTC
>-|17|few|TRBV4-2|TRBJ2-7
CASSQDKQGRVPYEQYF
TGTGCCAGCAGCCAAGATAAGCAGGGGCGAGTCCCCTACGAGCAGTACTTC
>-|13|many|TRBV27|TRBJ2-7
CASSAGPRDEQYF
TGTGCCAGCAGTGCGGGACCGCGGGACGAGCAGTACTTC
>-|16|many|TRBV5-1|TRBJ1-4
CASSLEVGTSNEKLFF
TGCGCCAGCAGCTTGGAAGTCGGGACCTCTAATGAAAAACTGTTTTTT
>-|15|few|TRBV12-3/TRBV12-4|TRBJ1-5
CASRTGTLGNQPQHF
TGTGCCAGCAGAACCGGGACCTTAGGCAATCAGCCCCAGCATTTT
>-|16|-|TRBV20-1|TRBJ1-6
CSARRVRAASNSPLHF
TGCAGTGCTAGAAGGGTTAGAGCCGCATCTAATTCACCCCTCCACTTT
>TRBD1|13|many|TRBV5-1|TRBJ2-7
CASSLGQGDEQYF
TGCGCCAGCAGCTTGGGACAGGGGGACGAGCAGTACTTC
>-|13|-|TRBV28|TRBJ1-1
CASSLGRLDEAFF
TGTGCCAGCAGTCTCGGCAGGTTGGATGAAGCTTTCTTT
>-|15|many|TRBV5-1|TRBJ2-1
CASSLVGSGNNEQFF
TGCGCCAGCAGCTTGGTTGGTAGCGGAAACAATGAGCAGTTCTTC
>TRBD2|14|-|TRBV7-2|TRBJ2-5
CASREGLAGETQYF
TGTGCCAGCAGGGAGGGACTAGCGGGAGAGACCCAGTACTTC
>-|14|many|TRBV10-3|TRBJ2-1
CAISKGQGGNEQFF
TGTGCCATCAGTAAAGGACAGGGAGGGAATGAGCAGTTCTTC
>-|14|many|TRBV12-3/TRBV12-4|TRBJ2-7
CASSLKGGRYEQYF
TGTGCCAGCAGTTTAAAGGGGGGGCGGTACGAGCAGTACTTC
>-|12|-|TRBV2|TRBJ1-4
CASVRPNEKLFF
TGTGCCAGCGTACGCCCTAATGAAAAACTGTTTTTT
>-|11|many|TRBV6-5|TRBJ2-3
CASSREGTQYF
TGTGCCAGCAGCCGGGAAGGGACGCAGTATTTT
>-|12|many|TRBV6-5|TRBJ2-1
CASSGGYNEQFF
TGTGCCAGCAGTGGGGGCTACAATGAGCAGTTCTTC
>-|15|many|TRBV3-1|TRBJ1-6
CASSQDSDPNSPLHF
TGTGCCAGCAGCCAAGATTCCGACCCCAATTCACCCCTCCACTTT
>-|13|many|TRBV5-1|TRBJ2-3
CASSPVDYGTQYF
TGCGCCAGCAGCCCGGTGGACTACGGGACGCAGTATTTT
>TRBD1|16|few|TRBV18|TRBJ2-5
CASSPLQGTSLETQYF
TGTGCCAGCTCACCACTACAGGGGACCTCCCTTGAGACCCAGTACTTC
>TRBD2|16|few|TRBV7-2|TRBJ2-7
CASSLRLAGFSYEQYF
TGTGCCAGCAGCTTAAGACTAGCGGGGTTCTCCTACGAGCAGTACTTC
>-|14|-|TRBV29-1|TRBJ2-7
CSVVEGSGSYEQYF
TGCAGCGTTGTCGAGGGGTCGGGGTCCTACGAGCAGTACTTC
>TRBD1|15|few|TRBV5-1|TRBJ2-2
CASRPGQGYTGELFF
TGCGCCAGCAGACCGGGACAGGGGTACACCGGGGAGCTGTTTTTT
>TRBD1|16|many|TRBV4-3|TRBJ2-3
CASSPLRDSLTDTQYF
TGCGCCAGCAGCCCGCTCCGGGACAGCCTCACAGATACGCAGTATTTT
>TRBD1|15|-|TRBV12-5|TRBJ2-3
CASGSRDRGRDTQYF
TGTGCTAGTGGTTCCCGGGACAGGGGGCGGGATACGCAGTATTTT
>-|14|many|TRBV12-3/TRBV12-4|TRBJ1-5
CASSVTGTAQPQHF
TGTGCCAGCAGTGTTACCGGGACGGCACAGCCCCAGCATTTT
>TRBD2|15|many|TRBV13|TRBJ2-5
CASTLTRISGETQYF
TGTGCCAGCACCCTGACCCGGATTAGCGGGGAGACCCAGTACTTC
>-|15|-|TRBV6-1|TRBJ2-6
CASSPPSSGANVLTF
TGTGCCAGCAGCCCTCCTAGCTCTGGGGCCAACGTCCTGACTTTC